A selection of T cell receptor beta chains follows, all from one sample in a study of CD8+ T cells in alopecia areata. Libraries were prepared by immunoSEQ multiplex PCR; TCRdb keeps only in-frame clonotypes and omits some of them. Here the sample spans approximately 140,000 clones, 86% being singletons. Material: CD8+ T cells sorted from blood, obtained at week 4, from a patient treated with tofacitinib. These receptors were taken from a human donor with alopecia areata. Both conserved end residues are part of each CDR3. Each record gives: J gene, D gene, V gene, CDR3 length, clone size, CDR3 protein, CDR3 DNA. The D gene is left open where the match is weak. Size values are once, few and many counts, or a class for expanded clones, and some rows have none.

J: TRBJ2-1; D: .; V: TRBV9; length: 11; size: .; CDR3: CASSVGWEQFF; DNA: TGTGCCAGCAGCGTAGGTTGGGAGCAGTTCTTC
J: TRBJ2-7; D: .; V: TRBV30; length: 13; size: .; CDR3: CAWSVPRSYEQYF; DNA: TGTGCCTGGAGTGTACCCAGAAGCTACGAGCAGTACTTC
J: TRBJ2-3; D: .; V: TRBV9; length: 13; size: .; CDR3: CASSVDGIDTQYF; DNA: TGTGCCAGCAGCGTAGATGGGATAGATACGCAGTATTTT
J: TRBJ2-6; D: .; V: TRBV7-9; length: 12; size: .; CDR3: CASSFGANVLTF; DNA: TGTGCCAGCAGCTTCGGGGCCAACGTCCTGACTTTC
J: TRBJ1-1; D: .; V: TRBV5-4; length: 12; size: .; CDR3: CASARGSAEAFF; DNA: TGTGCCAGCGCCCGGGGTTCGGCTGAAGCTTTCTTT
J: TRBJ1-2; D: .; V: TRBV6-1; length: 11; size: .; CDR3: CASEVNYGYTF; DNA: TGTGCCAGCGAGGTTAACTATGGCTACACCTTC
J: TRBJ2-3; D: TRBD2; V: TRBV7-9; length: 16; size: .; CDR3: CASSHRAGADTDTQYF; DNA: TGTGCCAGCAGTCACAGAGCGGGGGCCGACACAGATACGCAGTATTTT
J: TRBJ2-7; D: .; V: TRBV6-5; length: 12; size: .; CDR3: CASSREGYEQYF; DNA: TGTGCCAGCAGCCGTGAGGGGTACGAGCAGTACTTC
J: TRBJ2-1; D: .; V: TRBV2; length: 12; size: .; CDR3: CASSTDYAEQFF; DNA: TGTGCCAGCAGTACCGACTACGCTGAGCAGTTCTTC
J: TRBJ1-1; D: .; V: TRBV6-1; length: 14; size: .; CDR3: CASSERGQFTEAFF; DNA: TGTGCCAGCAGTGAACGGGGTCAGTTCACTGAAGCTTTCTTT
J: TRBJ2-3; D: .; V: TRBV9; length: 18; size: .; CDR3: CASSVRARAAREADTQYF; DNA: TGTGCCAGCAGCGTGAGGGCCCGGGCCGCGAGGGAGGCAGATACGCAGTATTTT
J: TRBJ1-2; D: .; V: TRBV7-9; length: 14; size: .; CDR3: CASSLDQGTDGYTF; DNA: TGTGCCAGCAGCTTGGACCAGGGGACCGATGGCTACACCTTC
J: TRBJ1-1; D: TRBD1; V: TRBV2; length: 15; size: .; CDR3: CATHKGGLLGTEAFF; DNA: TGTGCCACCCATAAAGGGGGCCTCTTAGGCACTGAAGCTTTCTTT
J: TRBJ2-7; D: .; V: TRBV29-1; length: 15; size: .; CDR3: CSVEGTERSSYEQYF; DNA: TGCAGCGTTGAAGGGACAGAAAGGAGCTCCTACGAGCAGTACTTC
J: TRBJ2-1; D: TRBD2; V: TRBV6-5; length: 14; size: .; CDR3: CASSYSGLAGGEFF; DNA: TGTGCCAGCAGTTACTCAGGACTAGCGGGGGGGGAGTTCTTC
J: TRBJ2-2; D: .; V: TRBV6-1; length: 16; size: .; CDR3: CASSDTGDSNTGELFF; DNA: TGTGCCAGCAGTGACACAGGGGACTCCAACACCGGGGAGCTGTTTTTT
J: TRBJ1-5; D: .; V: TRBV15; length: 16; size: .; CDR3: CATSIMGLGGNQPQHF; DNA: TGTGCCACCAGCATTATGGGACTGGGGGGCAATCAGCCCCAGCATTTT
J: TRBJ2-7; D: TRBD1; V: TRBV27; length: 16; size: .; CDR3: CASSPLQGERSYEQYF; DNA: TGTGCCAGCAGTCCACTCCAGGGGGAGAGGTCCTACGAGCAGTACTTC
J: TRBJ2-3; D: .; V: TRBV5-1; length: 13; size: few; CDR3: CASSFLLTDTQYF; DNA: TGCGCCAGCAGCTTCTTACTGACAGATACGCAGTATTTT
J: TRBJ2-7; D: TRBD2; V: TRBV7-8; length: 15; size: few; CDR3: CASSISGTSSYEQYF; DNA: TGTGCCAGCAGCATTTCCGGGACTAGTAGCTACGAGCAGTACTTC
J: TRBJ1-5; D: .; V: TRBV19; length: 14; size: few; CDR3: CASSTGGDYQPQHF; DNA: TGTGCCAGTAGTACGGGCGGGGATTATCAGCCCCAGCATTTT
J: TRBJ1-5; D: TRBD1; V: TRBV6-1; length: 15; size: once; CDR3: CASSDGTGGNQPQHF; DNA: TGTGCCAGCAGTGACGGGACAGGGGGCAATCAGCCCCAGCATTTT
J: TRBJ2-7; D: TRBD2; V: TRBV5-1; length: 19; size: .; CDR3: CASSSTPGLAGELSYEQYF; DNA: TGCGCCAGCAGCTCCACACCCGGACTAGCGGGAGAATTAAGCTACGAGCAGTACTTC
J: TRBJ2-7; D: .; V: TRBV27; length: 14; size: .; CDR3: CASSLSAPSYEQYF; DNA: TGTGCCAGCAGTTTATCCGCCCCCAGCTACGAGCAGTACTTC
J: TRBJ2-7; D: .; V: TRBV6-1; length: 11; size: .; CDR3: CASSEGQKQYF; DNA: TGTGCCAGCAGTGAAGGCCAGAAGCAGTACTTC
J: TRBJ2-1; D: .; V: TRBV12-5; length: 11; size: .; CDR3: CASGLVAEQFF; DNA: TGTGCTAGTGGTTTGGTGGCCGAGCAGTTCTTC
J: TRBJ2-1; D: .; V: TRBV6-1; length: 13; size: .; CDR3: CASNPTDYNEQFF; DNA: TGTGCCAGCAACCCGACGGATTACAATGAGCAGTTCTTC
J: TRBJ2-3; D: TRBD2; V: TRBV29-1; length: 15; size: .; CDR3: CSVGLAGVLEDTQYF; DNA: TGCAGCGTCGGACTAGCGGGAGTGCTCGAAGATACGCAGTATTTT
J: TRBJ1-1; D: .; V: TRBV4-1; length: 12; size: .; CDR3: CASSQGSLEAFF; DNA: TGCGCCAGCAGCCAAGGGTCCCTTGAAGCTTTCTTT
J: TRBJ2-7; D: .; V: TRBV5-6; length: 12; size: once; CDR3: CASSRLRDEQYF; DNA: TGTGCCAGCAGCCGGCTGCGGGACGAGCAGTACTTC
J: TRBJ1-2; D: .; V: TRBV2; length: 11; size: .; CDR3: CASTGGVGYTF; DNA: TGTGCCAGCACGGGGGGGGTCGGCTACACCTTC
J: TRBJ2-1; D: TRBD2; V: TRBV7-7; length: 15; size: .; CDR3: CASSSGASGVNEQFF; DNA: TGTGCTAGCAGCTCAGGGGCTAGCGGGGTGAATGAGCAGTTCTTC
J: TRBJ2-7; D: TRBD1; V: TRBV19; length: 15; size: .; CDR3: CASSIDRGSSHEQYF; DNA: TGTGCCAGTAGTATAGACAGGGGGTCTTCTCACGAGCAGTACTTC
J: TRBJ2-3; D: TRBD2; V: TRBV6-5; length: 16; size: .; CDR3: CASSYQTSGYTDTQYF; DNA: TGTGCCAGCAGTTACCAAACTAGCGGATACACAGATACGCAGTATTTT
J: TRBJ2-1; D: .; V: TRBV19; length: 13; size: once; CDR3: CASSPGLYNEQFF; DNA: TGTGCCAGTAGTCCCGGACTCTACAATGAGCAGTTCTTC
J: TRBJ2-5; D: .; V: TRBV4-1; length: 15; size: .; CDR3: CASSQDLANQETQYF; DNA: TGCGCCAGCAGCCAAGATCTAGCGAACCAAGAGACCCAGTACTTC
J: TRBJ2-5; D: .; V: TRBV7-9; length: 15; size: .; CDR3: CASSFVDRIQETQYF; DNA: TGTGCCAGCAGCTTCGTCGACAGGATCCAAGAGACCCAGTACTTC
J: TRBJ2-7; D: .; V: TRBV28; length: 13; size: .; CDR3: CASSLWQGGEQYF; DNA: TGTGCCAGCAGTTTGTGGCAGGGGGGTGAGCAGTACTTC
J: TRBJ2-1; D: .; V: TRBV19; length: 15; size: .; CDR3: CASSRGPSAWNEQFF; DNA: TGTGCCAGTAGTAGGGGACCGTCCGCTTGGAATGAGCAGTTCTTC
J: TRBJ2-4; D: .; V: TRBV7-9; length: 14; size: .; CDR3: CASSSLQNRDIQYF; DNA: TGTGCCAGCAGCTCCCTCCAGAATAGGGACATTCAGTACTTC
J: TRBJ2-7; D: TRBD2; V: TRBV9; length: 14; size: .; CDR3: CASSVGTSDYEQYF; DNA: TGTGCCAGCAGCGTAGGGACTAGCGACTACGAGCAGTACTTC
J: TRBJ2-7; D: TRBD1; V: TRBV6-5; length: 14; size: .; CDR3: CASRAPGQGYEQYF; DNA: TGTGCCAGCAGAGCGCCGGGACAGGGTTACGAGCAGTACTTC
J: TRBJ2-4; D: TRBD2; V: TRBV7-3; length: 19; size: .; CDR3: CASSLVGPLHLGGLNIQYF; DNA: TGTGCCAGCAGCTTAGTTGGTCCGCTCCATTTGGGGGGGTTAAACATTCAGTACTTC
J: TRBJ1-2; D: .; V: TRBV6-1; length: 13; size: few; CDR3: CASSEGGNYGYTF; DNA: TGTGCCAGCAGTGAAGGAGGGAACTATGGCTACACCTTC
J: TRBJ2-6; D: TRBD1; V: TRBV27; length: 17; size: .; CDR3: CASSLGQGAPGANVLTF; DNA: TGTGCCAGCAGTTTGGGCCAGGGGGCCCCTGGGGCCAACGTCCTGACTTTC
J: TRBJ2-7; D: .; V: TRBV7-9; length: 11; size: .; CDR3: CASSLFYEQYF; DNA: TGTGCCAGCAGCTTATTCTACGAGCAGTACTTC
J: TRBJ2-1; D: TRBD2; V: TRBV9; length: 17; size: .; CDR3: CASSVRVAGASSHEQFF; DNA: TGTGCCAGCAGCGTACGAGTAGCGGGAGCGTCGTCCCATGAGCAGTTCTTC
J: TRBJ2-4; D: TRBD1; V: TRBV7-6; length: 14; size: .; CDR3: CASSLGATGGIQYF; DNA: TGTGCCAGCAGCTTAGGTGCGACAGGGGGCATTCAGTACTTC
J: TRBJ2-7; D: .; V: TRBV13; length: 14; size: .; CDR3: CASSLGRGDYEQYF; DNA: TGTGCCAGCAGCTTAGGAAGGGGAGACTACGAGCAGTACTTC
J: TRBJ1-1; D: .; V: TRBV5-1; length: 17; size: .; CDR3: CASTSDGVRRFGTEAFF; DNA: TGCGCCAGCACCTCGGATGGGGTTCGTCGTTTTGGCACTGAAGCTTTCTTT
J: TRBJ1-4; D: .; V: TRBV5-4; length: 15; size: .; CDR3: CASSLKHALNEKLFF; DNA: TGTGCCAGCAGCTTGAAACACGCGCTTAATGAAAAACTGTTTTTT
J: TRBJ2-1; D: TRBD2; V: TRBV5-6; length: 16; size: .; CDR3: CASSLEGGSSYNEQFF; DNA: TGTGCCAGCAGCTTGGAGGGCGGGAGCTCCTACAATGAGCAGTTCTTC
J: TRBJ2-1; D: TRBD2; V: TRBV30; length: 15; size: .; CDR3: CAWTPAGGLEDEQFF; DNA: TGTGCCTGGACCCCAGCGGGGGGGCTGGAAGATGAGCAGTTCTTC